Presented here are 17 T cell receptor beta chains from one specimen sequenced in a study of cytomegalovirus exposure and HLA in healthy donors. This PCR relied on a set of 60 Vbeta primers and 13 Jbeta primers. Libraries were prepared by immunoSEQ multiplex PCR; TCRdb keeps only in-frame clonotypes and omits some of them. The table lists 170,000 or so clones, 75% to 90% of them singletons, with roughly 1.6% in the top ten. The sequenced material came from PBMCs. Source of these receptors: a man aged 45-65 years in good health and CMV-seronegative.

CDR3 protein: CASSVSSSGPYNEQFF. In DNA form, the CDR3 reads TGTGCCAGCAGCGTATCATCTAGCGGTCCTTACAATGAGCAGTTCTTC. This sequence joins TRBV9 and TRBJ2-1; 7 bases line up with TRBD2. Germline-derived CDR1 and CDR2 are SGDLS and YYNGEE. V was pared by 1 base and J by 4 bases, with 8 bases of the junction left unmatched. The CDR3 sequence is 16 residues long.

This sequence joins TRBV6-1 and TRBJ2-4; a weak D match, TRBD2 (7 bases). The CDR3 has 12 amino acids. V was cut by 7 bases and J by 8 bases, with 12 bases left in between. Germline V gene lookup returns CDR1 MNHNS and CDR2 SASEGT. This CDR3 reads CASKGGGHIQYF. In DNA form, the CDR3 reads TGTGCCAGCAAAGGGGGAGGGCACATTCAGTACTTC.

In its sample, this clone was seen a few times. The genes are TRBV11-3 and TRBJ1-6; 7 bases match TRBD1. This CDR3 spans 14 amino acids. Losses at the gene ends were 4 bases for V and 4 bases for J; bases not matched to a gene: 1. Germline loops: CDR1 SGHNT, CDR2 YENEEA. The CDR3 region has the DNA TGTGCCAGCAGCTCGGGACAGTATAATTCACCCCTCCACTTT. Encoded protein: CASSSGQYNSPLHF.

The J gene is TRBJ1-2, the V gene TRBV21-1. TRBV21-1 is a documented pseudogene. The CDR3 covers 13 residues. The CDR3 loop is CASSRGVSDGYTF. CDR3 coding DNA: TGTGCCAGCAGCCGGGGGGTCTCGGATGGCTACACCTTC.

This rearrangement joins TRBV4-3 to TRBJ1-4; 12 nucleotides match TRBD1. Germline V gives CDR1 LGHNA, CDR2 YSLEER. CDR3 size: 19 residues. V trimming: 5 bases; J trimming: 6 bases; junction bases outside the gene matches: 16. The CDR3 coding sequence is TGCGCCAGCAGCGCACAAGATATAAGGGACAGGGGGCGGGATGAAAAACTGTTTTTT. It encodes CASSAQDIRDRGRDEKLFF.

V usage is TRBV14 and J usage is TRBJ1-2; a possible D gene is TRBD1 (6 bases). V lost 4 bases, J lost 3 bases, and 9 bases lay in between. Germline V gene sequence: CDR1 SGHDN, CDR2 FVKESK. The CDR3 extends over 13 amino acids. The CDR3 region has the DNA TGTGCCAGCAGCCCACGACAGGACTATGGCTACACCTTC. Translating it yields CASSPRQDYGYTF.

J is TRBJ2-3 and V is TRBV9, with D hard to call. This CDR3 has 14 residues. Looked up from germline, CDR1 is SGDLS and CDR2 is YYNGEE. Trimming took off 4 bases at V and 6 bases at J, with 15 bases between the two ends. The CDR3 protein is CASSPQSAGDTQYF. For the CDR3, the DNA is TGTGCCAGCAGCCCCCAGAGCGCTGGGGATACGCAGTATTTT. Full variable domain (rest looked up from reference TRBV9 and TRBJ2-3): DSGVTQTPKHLITATGQRVTLRCSPRSGDLSVYWYQQSLDQGLQFLIQYYNGEERAKGNILERFSAQQFPDLHSELNLSSLELGDSALYFCASSPQSAGDTQYFGPGTRLTVL.

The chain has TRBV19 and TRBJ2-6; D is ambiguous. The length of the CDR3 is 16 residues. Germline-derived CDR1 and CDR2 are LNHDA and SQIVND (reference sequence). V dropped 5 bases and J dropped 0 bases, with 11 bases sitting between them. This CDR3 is CASSRQIHSGANVLTF. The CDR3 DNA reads TGTGCCAGTAGTCGCCAGATACACTCTGGGGCCAACGTCCTGACTTTC.

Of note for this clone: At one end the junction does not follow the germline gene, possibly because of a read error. The CDR3: CASSLAGGSYEQYF. As DNA, the CDR3 is TGTGCCAGCAGCCTAGCGGGGGGGTCCTACGAGCAGTACTTC. This sequence joins TRBV7-9 and TRBJ2-7; TRBD2 matches at 12 bases. The CDR3 sequence is 14 residues long. Germline CDR1 SEHNR, CDR2 FQNEAQ (reference sequence). The whole variable domain, remainder taken from reference TRBV7-9 and TRBJ2-7, is DTGVSQNPRHKITKRGQNVTFRCDPISEHNRLYWYRQTLGQGPEFLTYFQNEAQLEKSRLLSDRFSAERPKGSFSTLEIQRTEQGDSAMYLCASSLAGGSYEQYFGPGTRLTVT.

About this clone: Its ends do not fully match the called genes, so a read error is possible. DNA for the CDR3: TGTTCCAGCAGCTTATCGGGGTACAATGAGCAGTTCTTC. It codes for CSSSLSGYNEQFF. The V call is TRBV7-9, the J call TRBJ2-1; a possible D gene is TRBD2 (5 bases). Germline CDR1 SEHNR, CDR2 FQNEAQ (reference sequence). The CDR3 is made up of 13 amino acids. The whole variable domain, filled in from reference TRBV7-9 and TRBJ2-1, reads DTGVSQNPRHKITKRGQNVTFRCDPISEHNRLYWYRQTLGQGPEFLTYFQNEAQLEKSRLLSDRFSAERPKGSFSTLEIQRTEQGDSAMYLCSSSLSGYNEQFFGPGTRLTVL.

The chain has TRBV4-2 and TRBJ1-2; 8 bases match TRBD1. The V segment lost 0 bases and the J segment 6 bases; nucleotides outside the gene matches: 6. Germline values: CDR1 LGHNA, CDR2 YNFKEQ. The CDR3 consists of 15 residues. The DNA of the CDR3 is TGTGCCAGCAGCCAAGACCAGGACAGGGACGATGGCTACACCTTC. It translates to CASSQDQDRDDGYTF.

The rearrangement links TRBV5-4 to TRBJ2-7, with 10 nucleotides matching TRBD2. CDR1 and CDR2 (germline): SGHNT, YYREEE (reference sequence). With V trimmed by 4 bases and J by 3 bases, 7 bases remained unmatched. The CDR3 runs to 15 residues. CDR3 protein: CASSLGLAENYEQYF. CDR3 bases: TGTGCCAGCAGCCTAGGACTAGCGGAGAACTACGAGCAGTACTTC.

The CDR3 DNA reads TGTGCCAGCAGCCCCTTCGGGGGGAGTCGGTATGGCTACACCTTC. It codes for CASSPFGGSRYGYTF. The chain links TRBV11-1 to TRBJ1-2, with D possibly matching TRBD1 (5 bases). Trimming took off 5 bases at V and 5 bases at J, with 18 bases between the two ends. Looked up from germline, CDR1 is SGHAT and CDR2 is FQDESV (reference sequence). The length of the CDR3 is 15 residues.

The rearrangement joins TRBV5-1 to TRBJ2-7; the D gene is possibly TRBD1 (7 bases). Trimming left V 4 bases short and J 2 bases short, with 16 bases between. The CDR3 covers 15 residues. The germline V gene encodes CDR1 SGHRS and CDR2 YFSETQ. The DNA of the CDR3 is TGCGCCAGCAGCCTTCCGGGGGACAGCACCTACGAGCAGTACTTC. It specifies CASSLPGDSTYEQYF. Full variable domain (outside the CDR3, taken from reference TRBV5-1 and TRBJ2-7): KAGVTQTPRYLIKTRGQQVTLSCSPISGHRSVSWYQQTPGQGLQFLFEYFSETQRNKGNFPGRFSGRQFSNSRSEMNVSTLELGDSALYLCASSLPGDSTYEQYFGPGTRLTVT.

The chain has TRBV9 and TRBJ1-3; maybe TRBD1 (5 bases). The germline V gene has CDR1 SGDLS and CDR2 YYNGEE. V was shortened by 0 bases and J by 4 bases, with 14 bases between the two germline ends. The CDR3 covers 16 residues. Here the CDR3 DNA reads TGTGCCAGCAGCGTAGACGGGGGGTCAGCGGGAAACACCATATATTTT. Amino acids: CASSVDGGSAGNTIYF.

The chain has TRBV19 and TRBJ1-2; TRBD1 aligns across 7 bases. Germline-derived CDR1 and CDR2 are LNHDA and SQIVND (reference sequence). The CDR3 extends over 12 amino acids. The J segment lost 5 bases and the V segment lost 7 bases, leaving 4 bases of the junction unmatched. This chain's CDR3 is CASKGQQYGYTF. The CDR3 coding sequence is TGTGCCAGTAAGGGACAGCAATATGGCTACACCTTC.

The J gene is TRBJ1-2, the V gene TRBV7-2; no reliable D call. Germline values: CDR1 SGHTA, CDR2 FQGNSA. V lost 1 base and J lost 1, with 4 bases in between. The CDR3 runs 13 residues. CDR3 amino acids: CASSLDSNYGYTF. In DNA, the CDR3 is TGTGCCAGCAGCTTAGACAGTAACTATGGCTACACCTTC. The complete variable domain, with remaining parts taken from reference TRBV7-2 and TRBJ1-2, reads GAGVSQSPSNKVTEKGKDVELRCDPISGHTALYWYRQSLGQGLEFLIYFQGNSAPDKSGLPSDRFSAERTGGSVSTLTIQRTQQEDSAVYLCASSLDSNYGYTFGSGTRLTVV.